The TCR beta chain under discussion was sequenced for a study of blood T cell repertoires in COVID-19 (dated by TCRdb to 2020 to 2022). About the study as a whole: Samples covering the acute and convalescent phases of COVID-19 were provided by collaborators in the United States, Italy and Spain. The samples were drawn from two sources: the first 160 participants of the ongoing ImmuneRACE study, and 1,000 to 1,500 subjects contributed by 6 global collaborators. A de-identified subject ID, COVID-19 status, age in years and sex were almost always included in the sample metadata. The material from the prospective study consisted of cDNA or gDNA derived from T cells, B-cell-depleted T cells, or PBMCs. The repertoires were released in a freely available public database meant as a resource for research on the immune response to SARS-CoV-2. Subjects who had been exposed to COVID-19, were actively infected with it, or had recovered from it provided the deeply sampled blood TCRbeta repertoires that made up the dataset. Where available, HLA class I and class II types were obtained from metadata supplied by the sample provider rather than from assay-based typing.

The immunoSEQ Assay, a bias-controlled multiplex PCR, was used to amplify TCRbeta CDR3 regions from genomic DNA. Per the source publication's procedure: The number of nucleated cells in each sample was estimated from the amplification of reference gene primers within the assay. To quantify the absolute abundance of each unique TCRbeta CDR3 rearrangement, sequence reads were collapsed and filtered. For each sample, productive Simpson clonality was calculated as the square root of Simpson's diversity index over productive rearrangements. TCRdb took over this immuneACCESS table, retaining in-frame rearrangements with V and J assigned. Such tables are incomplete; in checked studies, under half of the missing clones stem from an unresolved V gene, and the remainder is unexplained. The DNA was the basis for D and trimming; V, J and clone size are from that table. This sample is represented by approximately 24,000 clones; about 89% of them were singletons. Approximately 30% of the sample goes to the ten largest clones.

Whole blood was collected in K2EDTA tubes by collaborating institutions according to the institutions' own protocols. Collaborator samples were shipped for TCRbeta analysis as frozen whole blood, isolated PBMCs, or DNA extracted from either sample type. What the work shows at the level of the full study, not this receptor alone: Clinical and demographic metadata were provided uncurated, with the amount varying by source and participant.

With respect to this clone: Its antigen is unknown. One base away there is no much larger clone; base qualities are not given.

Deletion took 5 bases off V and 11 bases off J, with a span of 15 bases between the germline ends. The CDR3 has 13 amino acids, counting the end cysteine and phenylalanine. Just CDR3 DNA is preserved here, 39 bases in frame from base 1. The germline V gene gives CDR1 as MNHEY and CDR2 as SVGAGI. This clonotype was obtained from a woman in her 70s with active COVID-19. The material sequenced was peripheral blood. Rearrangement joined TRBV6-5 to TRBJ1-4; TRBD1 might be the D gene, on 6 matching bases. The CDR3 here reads CASSHPGTRKLFF. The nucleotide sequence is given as TGTGCCAGCAGTCACCCCGGGACACGGAAACTGTTTTTT.